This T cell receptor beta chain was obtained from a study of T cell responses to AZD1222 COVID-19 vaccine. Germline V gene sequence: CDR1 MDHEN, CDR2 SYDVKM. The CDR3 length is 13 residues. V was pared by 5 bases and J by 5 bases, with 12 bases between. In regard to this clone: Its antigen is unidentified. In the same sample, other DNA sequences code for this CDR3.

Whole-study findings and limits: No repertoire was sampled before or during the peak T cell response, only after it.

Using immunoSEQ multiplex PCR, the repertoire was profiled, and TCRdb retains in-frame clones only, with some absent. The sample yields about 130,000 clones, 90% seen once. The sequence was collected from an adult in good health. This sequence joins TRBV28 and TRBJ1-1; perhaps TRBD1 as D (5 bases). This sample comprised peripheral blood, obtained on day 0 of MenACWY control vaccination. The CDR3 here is CASSPPGGTEAFF. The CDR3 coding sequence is TGTGCCAGCAGTCCACCGGGGGGGACTGAAGCTTTCTTT.